Presented here are 21 T cell receptor beta chains from one specimen sequenced in a study of blood T cell repertoires in COVID-19. Sequenced by immunoSEQ multiplex PCR; TCRdb stores in-frame clones only, minus some. The sample carries about 360,000 clones, roughly 86% recorded once. Sample: peripheral blood. These TCRs come from a human donor in a cohort sampled during active COVID-19.

The chain combines TRBV10-2 with TRBJ2-7; 7 nucleotides align to TRBD2. This CDR3 is built from 15 residues. V shed 1 base, J shed 5 bases, and the junction held 8 bases outside the gene matches. CDR1 WSHSY and CDR2 SAAADI come from the germline V gene. For the CDR3, the DNA is TGCGCCAGCAGTGAGTGGGGGGGAGGACGGAACGAGCAGTACTTC. It translates to CASSEWGGGRNEQYF.

V is TRBV29-1 and J is TRBJ1-2; maybe TRBD1 (6 bases). Germline CDR1 is SQVTM and CDR2 is ANQGSEA. CDR3 length: 11 residues. Trimming cost V 6 bases and J 5 bases, with 10 bases left between them. The CDR3 DNA follows: TGCAGCGTAAAACAGGGATATGGCTACACCTTC. Translation: CSVKQGYGYTF. Combining the CDR3 with reference TRBV29-1 and TRBJ1-2 gives the whole variable domain SAVISQKPSRDICQRGTSLTIQCQVDSQVTMMFWYRQQPGQSLTLIATANQGSEATYESGFVIDKFPISRPNLTFSTLTVSNMSPEDSSIYLCSVKQGYGYTFGSGTRLTVV.

The chain combines TRBV10-3 with TRBJ1-1, with 7 bases that match TRBD1. V shed 5 bases and J 2 bases; nucleotides not matched to a gene: 5. CDR1 and CDR2 (germline): ENHRY, SYGVKD. The CDR3 is made up of 14 amino acids. CDR3 nucleotide sequence: TGTGCCATCAGTCCGACAGGGCCCAACACTGAAGCTTTCTTT. This sequence encodes CAISPTGPNTEAFF.

The gene calls are TRBV7-6 and TRBJ2-3, with TRBD2 identical over 9 bases. Germline trimming cut 2 bases from V and 2 bases from J; bases unmatched to any gene: 8. The CDR3 contains 17 residues. Germline lookup yields CDR1 SGHVS and CDR2 FNYEAQ. Written as DNA, the CDR3 is TGTGCCAGCAGCTTATATGGCGGGGGGGCCTCCACAGATACGCAGTATTTT. Encoded protein: CASSLYGGGASTDTQYF.

This clone was seen only once. The chain is built from TRBV9 and TRBJ1-2; TRBD1 agrees at 8 bases. In germline, CDR1 is SGDLS, CDR2 YYNGEE. J gave up 4 bases and V 4 bases, and 9 bases lay outside the gene matches. The CDR3 sequence is 15 residues long. Here the CDR3 reads CASSPAGQGGYGYTF. CDR3 sequence (DNA): TGTGCCAGCAGCCCCGCCGGACAGGGAGGCTATGGCTACACCTTC.

J is TRBJ2-1 and V is TRBV10-3, with 13 bases that match TRBD2. CDR1 is ENHRY, CDR2 SYGVKD, per germline. There are 19 residues in the CDR3. The J segment lost 7 bases and the V segment lost 6 bases, leaving 18 bases of the junction unmatched. This CDR3 reads CAISGSGTSGTPHQNEQFF. Here the CDR3 DNA reads TGTGCCATCAGCGGATCCGGGACTAGCGGGACACCGCACCAAAATGAGCAGTTCTTC.

V is TRBV4-1 and J is TRBJ1-2, with D maybe TRBD1 (6 bases). Trimming cost V 3 bases and J 5 bases, with 13 bases left between them. Germline assignment: CDR1 MGHRA and CDR2 YSYEKL. This CDR3 is 14 amino acids long. CDR3 amino acids: CASSHPGTPYGYTF. The CDR3 coding sequence is TGCGCCAGCAGCCACCCCGGGACACCTTATGGCTACACCTTC.

V and J are TRBV10-2 and TRBJ1-1, with 8 nucleotides matching TRBD1. The J segment lost 1 base and the V segment lost 3 bases, leaving 10 bases of the junction unmatched. Germline CDR1 and CDR2: WSHSY and SAAADI. The CDR3 is 17 residues long. The DNA for the CDR3 is TGCGCCAGCAGTGACCCGGGACAGGTTAATGGGAACACTGAAGCTTTCTTT. Its protein is CASSDPGQVNGNTEAFF.

The chain uses TRBV2 and TRBJ2-7; D is uncertain. This CDR3 has 16 residues. CDR1 is SNHLY, CDR2 FYNNEI, per germline. V dropped 6 bases and J dropped 5 bases, with 23 bases sitting between them. CDR3 region: CASRIRQVPNWNEQYF. The CDR3 region has the DNA TGTGCCAGCAGGATCCGACAAGTCCCCAATTGGAACGAGCAGTACTTC.

The sample holds a few counts of this clone. The chain recombines TRBV4-1 with TRBJ1-3, with D possibly TRBD1 on 6 matching bases. There are 16 residues in the CDR3. Between the trimmed V and J ends, which lost 2 bases and 0 bases, there was a span of 11 bases. Per the germline V gene, CDR1 is MGHRA and CDR2 is YSYEKL. The CDR3 sequence is CASSQRTATSGNTIYF. DNA for the CDR3: TGCGCCAGCAGCCAACGGACAGCCACCTCTGGAAACACCATATATTTT.

This rearrangement joins TRBV6-5 to TRBJ2-7, with D perhaps TRBD1 (6 bases). V lost 6 bases and J lost 1, with 10 bases in between. This CDR3 has 13 amino acids. Germline CDR1 is MNHEY and CDR2 is SVGAGI. CDR3 sequence reads: CASSRTGSYEQYF. The CDR3 DNA sequence: TGTGCCAGCAGCCGTACAGGGTCCTACGAGCAGTACTTC.

The sample holds one count of this clone. V is TRBV28 and J is TRBJ1-4; 7 bases are shared with TRBD1. J gave up 4 bases and V 6 bases, and 11 bases lay outside the gene matches. The CDR3 extends over 16 amino acids. Germline V gene lookup returns CDR1 MDHEN and CDR2 SYDVKM. The CDR3 protein is CASSHRGLGGNEKLFF. The CDR3 nucleotides are TGTGCCAGCAGCCACAGGGGTCTCGGGGGTAATGAAAAACTGTTTTTT.

The chain links TRBV15 to TRBJ2-4; TRBD2 aligns across 11 bases. Germline V gives CDR1 LNHNV, CDR2 YYDKDF (reference sequence). V shed 0 bases, J shed 1 base, and the junction held 11 bases outside the gene matches. The CDR3 has 20 amino acids. This CDR3 is CATSRELAGAIAPAKNIQYF. DNA of the CDR3: TGTGCCACCAGCAGAGAACTAGCGGGAGCAATTGCCCCCGCCAAAAACATTCAGTACTTC.

This clone showed up just once. The rearrangement joins TRBV5-4 to TRBJ2-5; perhaps TRBD1 as D (5 bases). This CDR3 has 15 amino acids. V dropped 1 base and J dropped 5 bases, with 15 bases sitting between them. Germline CDR1 reads SGHNT; CDR2 reads YYREEE (reference sequence). CDR3 in amino acids: CASSLRGPRVETQYF. The CDR3, as DNA: TGTGCCAGCAGCTTGAGGGGCCCTAGGGTGGAGACCCAGTACTTC.

This chain links TRBV7-9 with TRBJ2-5, with 9 bases lining up with TRBD1. The CDR3 is 15 amino acids. Germline V gives CDR1 SEHNR, CDR2 FQNEAQ (reference sequence). V lost 4 bases, J lost 5 bases, and 8 bases stayed unmatched. The CDR3 spells CASSSGQGRAETQYF. The CDR3 region has the DNA TGTGCCAGCAGCTCGGGACAGGGACGAGCGGAGACCCAGTACTTC.

The V and J genes are TRBV6-5 and TRBJ2-2, with D unresolved. Germline assignment: CDR1 MNHEY and CDR2 SVGAGI. The CDR3 is made up of 13 amino acids. V dropped 9 bases and J dropped 0 bases, with 8 bases sitting between them. CDR3 sequence (DNA): TGTGCCAGTGGGCAGTCGAACACCGGGGAGCTGTTTTTT. This gives the protein CASGQSNTGELFF.

This clone showed up just once. CDR3 nucleotide sequence: TGTGCCAGCAGGCAGACAGGGGTCAATCAGCCCCAGCATTTT. It codes for CASRQTGVNQPQHF. The rearrangement joins TRBV6-5 to TRBJ1-5, with TRBD1 matching over 8 bases. The CDR3 has 14 residues. The V gene's germline CDR1 is MNHEY and CDR2 SVGAGI. The junction had 4 bases not matched to a gene; V was cut back by 6 bases and J by 3 bases.

The chain uses TRBV30 and TRBJ1-5; D gene unclear. Germline CDR1 is GTSNPN and CDR2 is SVGIG (reference sequence). Trimming removed 0 bases at V and 2 bases at J, with 5 bases between. This CDR3 contains 13 residues. The CDR3 DNA reads as TGTGCCTGGAGTGTAACAGGCAATCAGCCCCAGCATTTT. It translates to CAWSVTGNQPQHF.

The CDR3 loop reads CASSLDPTGTLSGYTF. The DNA for the CDR3 is TGTGCCAGCAGCTTGGACCCGACAGGGACGCTGTCTGGCTACACCTTC. This rearrangement joins TRBV11-2 to TRBJ1-2, with 7 bases fitting TRBD1. Trimming took 3 bases from V and 7 from J; bases not matched to a gene: 14. CDR3 size: 16 residues. Germline loops: CDR1 SGHAT, CDR2 FQNNGV.

The V and J genes are TRBV18 and TRBJ1-1, with 9 bases identical to TRBD1. CDR1 is KGHSH and CDR2 is LQKENI in the germline V gene. The CDR3 sequence is 14 residues long. J was trimmed by 6 bases and V by 3 bases; bases with no gene match: 5. Written as DNA, the CDR3 is TGTGCCAGCTCACCCCCGGGACAGGGCCCTGAAGCTTTCTTT. Its translation is CASSPPGQGPEAFF.

V and J are TRBV7-3 and TRBJ2-2, with a tentative D call TRBD2 (5 bases). The CDR3 extends over 13 amino acids. The V end was cut by 5 bases, the J end by 14 bases, with 18 bases between. Germline V gene sequence: CDR1 SGHTA, CDR2 FQGTGA. CDR3: CASSRTPPAELFF. CDR3 in DNA: TGTGCCAGCAGCCGTACGCCCCCAGCGGAACTGTTTTTT.